The 27 T cell receptor beta chains below were found in one sample sequenced in a study of blood T cell repertoires in COVID-19. The table came from immunoSEQ multiplex PCR; TCRdb's copy has only in-frame clones and leaves some out. This table has approximately 350,000 clones, around 82% appearing once. The sequencing input was peripheral blood. These receptor sequences come from a man under 40 with active or convalescent COVID-19.

This chain uses TRBV21-1 with TRBJ1-5. TRBV21-1 is a recognized pseudogene. This CDR3 comprises 14 residues. CDR3 DNA sequence: TGTGCCAGCAGCAAAGGAGGGTTCAATCAGCCCCAGCATTTT. This codes for CASSKGGFNQPQHF.

The chain links TRBV3-1 (or the pseudogene TRBV3-2) to TRBJ2-7, with D possibly matching TRBD1 (5 bases). The CDR3 has 14 residues. The germline V and J ends were trimmed by 3 bases and 3 bases, with 12 bases remaining between them. Looked up from germline, CDR1 is LGHDT and CDR2 is YNNKEL (reference sequence). The DNA for the CDR3 is TGTGCCAGCAGCCAGGCAGGGCAACTCTACGAGCAGTACTTC. Translating it yields CASSQAGQLYEQYF.

The rearrangement joins TRBV5-1 to TRBJ1-6; 7 bases are shared with TRBD1. After removal of 5 bases from V and 10 bases from J, the junction contained 12 bases not matched to a gene. Germline CDR1 and CDR2: SGHRS and YFSETQ. The CDR3 totals 15 residues. CDR3 in amino acids: CASRDGQASGSPLHF. The CDR3 bases are TGCGCCAGCAGGGATGGACAGGCCTCTGGATCACCCCTCCACTTT.

The V and J genes are TRBV28 and TRBJ1-2; D ambiguous. CDR3 length: 12 residues. In germline, CDR1 is MDHEN, CDR2 SYDVKM. V was pared by 4 bases and J by 6 bases, with 9 bases between. DNA of the CDR3: TGTGCCAGCAGTTCATACCAGGATGGCTACACCTTC. Encoded protein: CASSSYQDGYTF.

The chain combines TRBV7-8 with TRBJ1-5; a weak D match, TRBD1 (5 bases). CDR1 is SGHVS, CDR2 FQNEAQ, per germline. The CDR3 sequence is 13 residues long. Trimming shortened V by 0 bases and J by 15 bases, and 15 bases separated the two germline ends. The CDR3 DNA is TGTGCCAGCAGCTTAGCGGGGCCTCTAATTATGCATTTT. Protein product: CASSLAGPLIMHF.

This clone was detected only a few times. This sequence joins TRBV4-3 and TRBJ2-2, with D maybe TRBD2 (6 bases). CDR1 is LGHNA, CDR2 YSLEER, per germline. The V end was cut by 0 bases, the J end by 0 bases, with 11 bases between. The CDR3 is 17 amino acids. The CDR3 coding sequence is TGCGCCAGCAGCCAAGAAGTCGCGGGAACGAACACCGGGGAGCTGTTTTTT. Protein sequence: CASSQEVAGTNTGELFF.

V usage is TRBV6-5 and J usage is TRBJ1-5, with D maybe TRBD1 (6 bases). V was pared by 2 bases and J by 0 bases, with 8 bases between. Germline V gene data show CDR1 as MNHEY and CDR2 as SVGAGI. The CDR3 has 15 residues. Here the CDR3 DNA reads TGTGCCAGCAGTTACAGGACAGATAGCAATCAGCCCCAGCATTTT. Translation: CASSYRTDSNQPQHF.

The chain employs TRBV4-1 and TRBJ1-1, with D perhaps TRBD1 (5 bases). This CDR3 is built from 15 residues. The V gene lost 4 bases and the J gene lost 5 bases, with 17 bases spanning the gap. In germline, CDR1 is MGHRA, CDR2 YSYEKL. CDR3 coding DNA: TGCGCCAGCAGCCGAAGTAGGGGCGCGAGGACTGAAGCTTTCTTT. Protein: CASSRSRGARTEAFF.

This chain links TRBV5-1 with TRBJ1-6; possibly TRBD1 for D (5 bases). CDR1 is SGHRS, CDR2 YFSETQ, per germline. This CDR3 has 17 residues. V was cut by 0 bases and J by 5 bases, with 15 bases left in between. The chain's CDR3 is CASSLGVGAYHNSPLHF. The DNA for the CDR3 is TGCGCCAGCAGCTTGGGGGTTGGGGCCTACCATAATTCACCCCTCCACTTT.

V is TRBV11-3 and J is TRBJ2-7; a possible D gene is TRBD1 (5 bases). V lost 6 bases to trimming and J lost 4 bases, with 13 bases between them. This CDR3 is built from 13 residues. The germline CDR1 and CDR2 sequences are SGHNT and YENEEA. Written as DNA, the CDR3 is TGTGCCAGCAGTCGGCAGGGCCTATACGAGCAGTACTTC. Translating it yields CASSRQGLYEQYF. The variable domain in full, with the rest retrieved from reference TRBV11-3 and TRBJ2-7, is EAGVVQSPRYKIIEKKQPVAFWCNPISGHNTLYWYLQNLGQGPELLIRYENEEAVDDSQLPKDRFSAERLKGVDSTLKIQPAELGDSAVYLCASSRQGLYEQYFGPGTRLTVT.

The chain couples TRBV14 to TRBJ1-1; D gene unclear. The germline V gene encodes CDR1 SGHDN and CDR2 FVKESK. V was shortened by 6 bases and J by 8 bases, with 13 bases between the two germline ends. The CDR3 length is 12 residues. The CDR3 sequence: CASRSWAGEAFF. The CDR3 DNA reads as TGTGCCAGCAGAAGCTGGGCGGGAGAAGCTTTCTTT.

V and J are TRBV5-1 and TRBJ2-7, with D possibly matching TRBD1 (6 bases). Trimming cost V 4 bases and J 7 bases, with 18 bases left between them. CDR1 is SGHRS and CDR2 is YFSETQ in the germline V gene. This CDR3 has 14 amino acids. CDR3 region: CASSTPGQTGEQYF. CDR3 DNA: TGCGCCAGCAGCACCCCCGGACAGACTGGGGAGCAGTACTTC.

This clone was found a few times. V and J are TRBV5-1 and TRBJ1-3; D call uncertain. The germline gives CDR1 SGHRS, CDR2 YFSETQ. The CDR3 contains 17 residues. V lost 4 bases and J lost 0, with 17 bases in between. The CDR3 DNA follows: TGCGCCAGCAGCACGGGATTGGGGAGCCCCTCTGGAAACACCATATATTTT. Translation: CASSTGLGSPSGNTIYF.

The genes are TRBV11-2 and TRBJ2-2, with D possibly TRBD2 on 6 matching bases. The CDR3 runs to 18 residues. Trimming shortened V by 3 bases and J by 1 base, and 18 bases separated the two germline ends. From germline, CDR1 is SGHAT and CDR2 FQNNGV. CDR3 in amino acids: CASSFESGSFLNTGELFF. The CDR3 bases are TGTGCCAGCAGCTTTGAGAGCGGGTCTTTCTTGAACACCGGGGAGCTGTTTTTT.

This chain uses TRBV2 with TRBJ1-6; D is ambiguous. Germline V gives CDR1 SNHLY, CDR2 FYNNEI. The CDR3 covers 17 residues. The V end lost 2 bases, the J end lost 0 bases, and 11 bases lay between the germline ends. DNA of the CDR3: TGTGCCAGCAGTGAAAGGGAGGGAGACTCCTATAATTCACCCCTCCACTTT. This codes for CASSEREGDSYNSPLHF.

V and J are TRBV5-1 and TRBJ2-3; possible D gene TRBD2, 5 bases. Germline CDR1 is SGHRS and CDR2 is YFSETQ. The V end was cut by 2 bases, the J end by 4 bases, with 11 bases between. CDR3 length: 14 residues. This CDR3 reads CASSFPGRADTQYF. The DNA for the CDR3 is TGCGCCAGCAGCTTCCCGGGAAGGGCAGATACGCAGTATTTT.

The chain combines TRBV7-9 with TRBJ2-3, with unresolved D. Germline lookup yields CDR1 SEHNR and CDR2 FQNEAQ (reference sequence). Trimming removed 2 bases at V and 1 base at J, with 7 bases between. The CDR3 loop spans 14 amino acids. CDR3: CASSLTSGTDTQYF. Written as DNA, the CDR3 is TGTGCCAGCAGCTTAACGAGCGGCACAGATACGCAGTATTTT. The whole variable domain, filled in from reference TRBV7-9 and TRBJ2-3, reads DTGVSQNPRHKITKRGQNVTFRCDPISEHNRLYWYRQTLGQGPEFLTYFQNEAQLEKSRLLSDRFSAERPKGSFSTLEIQRTEQGDSAMYLCASSLTSGTDTQYFGPGTRLTVL.

The V and J genes are TRBV4-3 and TRBJ2-2; maybe TRBD2 (5 bases). Trimming cost V 0 bases and J 6 bases, with 23 bases left between them. The germline CDR1 and CDR2 sequences are LGHNA and YSLEER. The CDR3 totals 19 residues. The CDR3 DNA reads as TGCGCCAGCAGCCAAGATCTGGTCGCGGGCGCGGTTGGCGCCGGGGAGCTGTTTTTT. It specifies CASSQDLVAGAVGAGELFF.

The sample holds many counts of this clone. V usage is TRBV2 and J usage is TRBJ1-2, with D possibly matching TRBD1 (5 bases). Trimming stripped 4 bases from V and 4 bases from J, with 13 bases between. The CDR3 extends over 14 amino acids. The germline CDR1 and CDR2 sequences are SNHLY and FYNNEI. The CDR3 loop reads CASSGPRVSYGYTF. The CDR3 DNA sequence: TGTGCCAGCAGTGGTCCCAGGGTTTCCTATGGCTACACCTTC.

The chain joins TRBV7-2 to TRBJ1-6; D uncertain. V shed 4 bases and J shed 3 bases, with 10 bases lying between them. The CDR3 is 15 residues long. Germline CDR1 SGHTA, CDR2 FQGNSA. The CDR3 nucleotides are TGTGCCAGCAGCTCGGGAGGTTTCTATAATTCACCCCTCCACTTT. Amino acid sequence: CASSSGGFYNSPLHF.

The CDR3 DNA sequence: TGTGCCTGGGCTATAAACACCGGGGAGCTGTTTTTT. Encoded protein: CAWAINTGELFF. The V and J genes are TRBV30 and TRBJ2-2; D is unclear. The CDR3 loop spans 12 amino acids. Looked up from germline, CDR1 is GTSNPN and CDR2 is SVGIG (reference sequence). V lost 5 bases and J lost 2, with 6 bases in between. The full variable domain, rest sourced from reference TRBV30 and TRBJ2-2, is SQTIHQWPATLVQPVGSPLSLECTVEGTSNPNLYWYRQAAGRGLQLLFYSVGIGQISSEVPQNLSASRPQDRQFILSSKKLLLSDSGFYLCAWAINTGELFFGEGSRLTVL.

In nucleotides, the CDR3 is TGTGCCAGCAGCCCGGACAGGGGGCGTGAGACCCAGTACTTC. It yields the protein CASSPDRGRETQYF. The genes are TRBV9 and TRBJ2-5, with TRBD1 matching over 11 bases. Germline CDR1 SGDLS, CDR2 YYNGEE. The CDR3 sequence is 14 residues long. V lost 4 bases and J lost 5; bases outside the gene matches: 4. The complete variable domain, with remaining parts taken from reference TRBV9 and TRBJ2-5, reads DSGVTQTPKHLITATGQRVTLRCSPRSGDLSVYWYQQSLDQGLQFLIQYYNGEERAKGNILERFSAQQFPDLHSELNLSSLELGDSALYFCASSPDRGRETQYFGPGTRLLVL.

The rearrangement uses TRBV12-3 or TRBV12-4 and TRBJ1-2, with D possibly matching TRBD1 (6 bases). The length of the CDR3 is 13 residues. Trimming cost V 5 bases and J 4 bases, with 11 bases left between them. The CDR3 loop reads CASSRGQFYGYTF. For the CDR3, the DNA is TGTGCCAGCAGTCGCGGACAGTTCTATGGCTACACCTTC.

This CDR3 is CASSLESGGPVYF. DNA of the CDR3: TGCGCCAGCAGCTTGGAGAGCGGGGGCCCCGTCTATTTT. The V call is TRBV5-1, the J call TRBJ2-3, with 8 bases fitting TRBD2. Per the germline V gene, CDR1 is SGHRS and CDR2 is YFSETQ. Trimming removed 0 bases from V and 15 bases from J; junction bases left unmatched: 9. The CDR3 is 13 amino acids.

The chain carries TRBV7-2 and TRBJ2-5; tentatively, D is TRBD1 (5 bases). Trimming removed 2 bases from V and 7 bases from J, with 8 bases in between. In germline, CDR1 is SGHTA, CDR2 FQGNSA. The CDR3 spans 12 residues. The CDR3 DNA reads TGTGCCAGCAGCTTATCTCAGGGGACCCAGTACTTC. This codes for CASSLSQGTQYF.

This clone showed up just once. Other DNA sequences from this sample encode an identical CDR3 as well. This chain connects TRBV3-1 (or the pseudogene TRBV3-2) to TRBJ1-1, with D possibly matching TRBD1 (5 bases). Germline CDR1 and CDR2: LGHDT and YNNKEL (reference sequence). Trimming took off 4 bases at V and 1 base at J, with 10 bases between the two ends. The CDR3 loop spans 14 amino acids. The CDR3 DNA sequence: TGTGCCAGCAGCCCTAGAGACAGGAACACTGAAGCTTTCTTT. This translates into CASSPRDRNTEAFF.

The chain joins TRBV27 to TRBJ2-1, with 11 bases aligning to TRBD1. Losses at the gene ends were 5 bases for V and 8 bases for J; bases not matched to a gene: 14. The CDR3 extends over 17 amino acids. Per the germline V gene, CDR1 is MNHEY and CDR2 is SMNVEV (reference sequence). The CDR3 DNA sequence: TGTGCCAGCAGTCGGACAGGGGGCAGCGGGACCGGTGATGAGCAGTTCTTC. This codes for CASSRTGGSGTGDEQFF.